Presented here are 21 T cell receptor beta chains from one specimen sequenced in a study of T-cell memory formation after mild COVID-19. TCRdb fed the 5' RACE reads into MiXCR, producing one record per CDR3 protein. The table includes about 49,000 distinct CDR3 sequences, roughly a quarter detected once. Sequencing used PBMCs or a T cell subset sorted from them (not recorded which). These receptors were collected from a man younger than 30 who had mild COVID-19 (a few samples of this study predate the infection). Cell type and time point are not known.

This clonotype has more than one count but fewer than ten. This chain connects TRBV12-3 or TRBV12-4 to TRBJ2-2; D is unclear. The CDR3 sequence is 11 residues long. Trimming removed 9 bases from V and 5 bases from J, with 7 bases in between. The CDR3 DNA sequence: TGTGCCAGTTTTGGAACCGGGGAGCTGTTTTTT. Translating it yields CASFGTGELFF.

The rearrangement uses TRBV4-1 and TRBJ1-4; D is undetermined. Germline V gene sequence: CDR1 MGHRA, CDR2 YSYEKL. CDR3 length equals 15 residues. Trimming removed 4 bases from V and 3 bases from J, with 12 bases in between. CDR3 amino acids: CASSRSLGANEKLFF. In DNA form, the CDR3 reads TGCGCCAGCAGCCGCAGCCTAGGAGCTAATGAAAAACTGTTTTTT.

The CDR3 DNA follows: TGTGCCAGCAGCTGGGGGCGAGGCACAGATACGCAGTATTTT. Translated: CASSWGRGTDTQYF. V usage is TRBV28 and J usage is TRBJ2-3, with D possibly being TRBD1 (6 bases). The CDR3 loop spans 14 amino acids. V lost 6 bases to trimming and J lost 1 base, with 11 bases between them. Per the germline V gene, CDR1 is MDHEN and CDR2 is SYDVKM.

The CDR3 nucleotides are TGTGCCAGCAGCAATTTCGGGACAGCACATAACACTGAAGCTTTCTTT. Translation: CASSNFGTAHNTEAFF. The chain recombines TRBV5-5 with TRBJ1-1; 7 bases are a match to TRBD1. Germline CDR1 and CDR2: SGHKS and YYEKEE (reference sequence). The CDR3 contains 16 residues. With 4 bases clipped from V and 2 bases from J, the junction kept 11 bases outside the gene matches.

This clonotype was seen a single time. The V gene is TRBV4-1, the J gene TRBJ1-1; D gene unclear. Germline CDR1 reads MGHRA; CDR2 reads YSYEKL. V was pared by 4 bases and J by 4 bases, with 16 bases between. The CDR3 has 15 residues. CDR3 amino acids: CASSRKEGIGTEAFF. CDR3 in DNA: TGCGCCAGCAGCCGGAAGGAAGGGATTGGCACTGAAGCTTTCTTT.

This clonotype turned up a few times. The chain uses TRBV18 and TRBJ2-5; tentatively, D is TRBD1 or TRBD2 (5 bases each). V gave up 2 bases and J gave up 1 base, with 11 bases separating them. Germline-derived CDR1 and CDR2 are KGHSH and LQKENI. The CDR3 spans 15 residues. The CDR3 region is CASSPGTQGQETQYF. CDR3 DNA: TGTGCCAGCTCACCAGGGACCCAGGGCCAAGAGACCCAGTACTTC.

The CDR3 nucleotides are TGTGCCACCAGCAGAGACGACCTAGTAGGGGAGACCCAGTACTTC. Protein sequence: CATSRDDLVGETQYF. The chain recombines TRBV15 with TRBJ2-5, with D hard to call. The CDR3 totals 15 residues. V lost 0 bases and J 5 bases, leaving 13 bases between the germline ends. Germline CDR1 reads LNHNV; CDR2 reads YYDKDF (reference sequence).

This clonotype was detected a few times. The chain employs TRBV4-1 and TRBJ1-6; maybe TRBD1 (5 bases). The CDR3 is made up of 13 amino acids. CDR1 is MGHRA and CDR2 is YSYEKL in the germline V gene. V was cut by 8 bases and J by 7 bases, with 12 bases left in between. The CDR3 protein is CASGTGGNSPLHF. CDR3 DNA: TGCGCCAGCGGGACGGGTGGCAATTCACCCCTCCACTTT.

This clonotype was seen at least ten times. The chain has TRBV19 and TRBJ2-1; 11 nucleotides line up with TRBD2. CDR1 LNHDA and CDR2 SQIVND come from the germline V gene (reference sequence). J lost 4 bases, V lost 5 bases, and 4 bases had no gene match. CDR3 length equals 15 residues. The chain's CDR3 is CASSQTSGDYNEQFF. Here the CDR3 DNA reads TGTGCCAGTAGTCAGACTAGCGGGGATTACAATGAGCAGTTCTTC.

The rearrangement uses TRBV4-3 and TRBJ2-5, with 8 bases lining up with TRBD2. CDR3 size: 14 residues. Per the germline V gene, CDR1 is LGHNA and CDR2 is YSLEER. After removal of 1 base from V and 4 bases from J, the junction contained 2 bases not matched to a gene. CDR3 protein: CASSQGGGRETQYF. The CDR3 DNA is TGCGCCAGCAGCCAAGGCGGGGGGCGAGAGACCCAGTACTTC.

This clonotype has more than one count but fewer than ten. J is TRBJ1-4 and V is TRBV7-9; TRBD1 matches 9 bases. CDR1 and CDR2 from the germline V gene are SEHNR and FQNEAQ (reference sequence). This CDR3 is built from 14 residues. The V and J ends lost 5 bases and 5 bases, in that order; junction bases with no gene match: 3. In nucleotides, the CDR3 is TGTGCCAGCAGCCCGGGACAGGGCAATGAAAAACTGTTTTTT. This gives the protein CASSPGQGNEKLFF.

A few counts support this clonotype. The gene calls are TRBV5-6 and TRBJ1-6; no firm D call. Trimming stripped 0 bases from V and 0 bases from J, with 10 bases between. The CDR3 has 17 residues. CDR1 is SGHDT, CDR2 YYEEEE, per germline. The CDR3 bases are TGTGCCAGCAGCTTGGTACAGCTAAGCTCCTATAATTCACCCCTCCACTTT. It is translated as CASSLVQLSSYNSPLHF.

This chain links TRBV21-1 with TRBJ2-3; TRBD1, the D gene given by the table, was not confirmed from the DNA. TRBV21-1 is classified as a pseudogene. The CDR3 spans 18 residues. The CDR3 nucleotides are TGTGCCAGCAGGACGAAGAGAGGAGGGACCGGGCTCACAGATACGCAGTATTTT. Amino acid sequence: CASRTKRGGTGLTDTQYF.

This clonotype was picked up a small number of times. V usage is TRBV7-9 and J usage is TRBJ2-1, with 8 bases that match TRBD2. The V gene end was trimmed by 7 bases and the J gene end by 12 bases; junction bases not matched to a gene: 17. The CDR3 is 15 residues long. The germline V gene encodes CDR1 SEHNR and CDR2 FQNEAQ (reference sequence). The CDR3 sequence is CASTQTGGPVDGQFF. The DNA of the CDR3 is TGTGCCAGCACCCAGACGGGAGGGCCTGTCGATGGGCAGTTCTTC. Using reference TRBV7-9 and TRBJ2-1 for the parts outside the CDR3, the full variable domain is DTGVSQNPRHKITKRGQNVTFRCDPISEHNRLYWYRQTLGQGPEFLTYFQNEAQLEKSRLLSDRFSAERPKGSFSTLEIQRTEQGDSAMYLCASTQTGGPVDGQFFGPGTRLTVL.

This clonotype was seen more than once but under ten times. V usage is TRBV4-3 and J usage is TRBJ2-6; D is unclear. The CDR3 loop spans 17 amino acids. CDR1 and CDR2 from the germline V gene are LGHNA and YSLEER. With 5 bases removed from V and 0 bases from J, the gap between germline ends came to 14 bases. The CDR3 DNA sequence: TGCGCCAGCAGCACCAGACAAGCCCTCTCTGGGGCCAACGTCCTGACTTTC. Protein: CASSTRQALSGANVLTF.

On this clonotype: A junction end diverges from the germline sequence, so it may reflect a read error. V gene TRBV4-2 combines with J gene TRBJ2-2; D is uncertain. The germline V gene has CDR1 LGHNA and CDR2 YNFKEQ. There are 11 residues in the CDR3. The CDR3 DNA follows: TGTGCCATCAGCCTAACCGGGGAGCTGTTTTTT. It specifies CAISLTGELFF.

J is TRBJ2-3 and V is TRBV15, with D possibly matching TRBD1 (6 bases). CDR1 and CDR2 (germline): LNHNV, YYDKDF (reference sequence). Trimming stripped 1 base from V and 2 bases from J, with 13 bases between. There are 16 residues in the CDR3. Here the CDR3 reads CATSRGMGAYTDTQYF. The CDR3 nucleotides are TGTGCCACCAGCAGAGGCATGGGGGCCTACACAGATACGCAGTATTTT. Looking up the rest from reference TRBV15 and TRBJ2-3 gives the full variable domain: DAMVIQNPRYQVTQFGKPVTLSCSQTLNHNVMYWYQQKSSQAPKLLFHYYDKDFNNEADTPDNFQSRRPNTSFCFLDIRSPGLGDTAMYLCATSRGMGAYTDTQYFGPGTRLTVL.

Only a few counts were recorded for this clonotype. J is TRBJ2-1 and V is TRBV10-3; the D gene could be TRBD1 or TRBD2 (5 bases each). The germline gives CDR1 ENHRY, CDR2 SYGVKD. The CDR3 has 15 amino acids. V was clipped by 3 bases and J by 4 bases, with 13 bases between them. CDR3 amino acids: CAISEGDRDYNEQFF. Written as DNA, the CDR3 is TGTGCCATCAGTGAAGGGGACCGCGATTACAATGAGCAGTTCTTC.

This clonotype has more than one count but fewer than ten. The chain uses TRBV12-3 or TRBV12-4 and TRBJ1-2; TRBD1 is a possible D gene (5 bases). Trimming stripped 5 bases from V and 7 bases from J, with 11 bases between. This CDR3 has 12 residues. In DNA, the CDR3 is TGTGCCAGCAGTCCACCTAGGGGTGGCTACACCTTC. Its protein product is CASSPPRGGYTF.

The rearrangement uses TRBV7-3 and TRBJ2-2, with 7 bases fitting TRBD1. V was pared by 5 bases and J by 2 bases, with 5 bases of the junction left unmatched. Germline V lookup: CDR1 SGHTA, CDR2 FQGTGA. The CDR3 covers 15 residues. In DNA form, the CDR3 reads TGTGCCAGCAGCCATTGGACAGGCAACACCGGGGAGCTGTTTTTT. It translates to CASSHWTGNTGELFF.

The chain employs TRBV12-3 or TRBV12-4 and TRBJ2-7, with TRBD1 as a possible D gene (6 bases). V lost 4 bases and J lost 4, with 8 bases in between. The CDR3 runs to 12 residues. The CDR3 sequence: CASSSTGYEQYF. For the CDR3, the DNA is TGTGCCAGCAGTTCGACAGGTTACGAGCAGTACTTC.